The 31 T cell receptor beta chains listed next were all sequenced from one sample in a study of beta chain features in type 1 diabetes. The study reverse transcribed the entire isolated RNA, so it sequenced expressed TCRB transcripts. TCRdb's copy holds only in-frame clones and misses some; the assay was immunoSEQ multiplex PCR. The sample yields almost 250,000 clones, about 14% seen once. Sequencing input: naive CD4+ T cells from blood. The receptor set was obtained from a middle-aged woman in good health.

The V and J genes are TRBV5-1 and TRBJ2-1; the D gene is possibly TRBD2 (5 bases). Trimming took off 1 base at V and 7 bases at J, with 12 bases between the two ends. Germline values: CDR1 SGHRS, CDR2 YFSETQ. The CDR3 is 14 amino acids. In DNA form, the CDR3 reads TGCGCCAGCAGCTTGCAGACTACGGGGAATGAGCAGTTCTTC. Residues: CASSLQTTGNEQFF.

The chain uses TRBV10-2 and TRBJ1-2, with 8 bases matching TRBD1. Per the germline V gene, CDR1 is WSHSY and CDR2 is SAAADI. This CDR3 contains 12 residues. V shed 7 bases and J 7 bases; nucleotides not matched to a gene: 5. The CDR3 region is CASNQGALGYTF. In nucleotides, the CDR3 is TGCGCCAGCAACCAGGGGGCGCTTGGCTACACCTTC.

In this sample, this clone turned up a few times. This chain links TRBV18 with TRBJ1-1; D unclear. CDR1 is KGHSH and CDR2 is LQKENI in the germline V gene. The CDR3 is made up of 16 amino acids. The germline V and J ends were trimmed by 5 bases and 2 bases, with 18 bases remaining between them. The CDR3 loop is CASSSYGLAGNTEAFF. The CDR3 nucleotides are TGTGCCAGCTCAAGCTATGGTTTGGCGGGTAACACTGAAGCTTTCTTT.

The J gene is TRBJ2-1, the V gene TRBV5-4; 8 bases map to TRBD2. Per the germline V gene, CDR1 is SGHNT and CDR2 is YYREEE (reference sequence). There are 14 residues in the CDR3. The V and J ends lost 6 bases and 4 bases, in that order; junction bases with no gene match: 6. In nucleotides, the CDR3 is TGTGCCAGCACCACGGGGGGGGATTACAATGAGCAGTTCTTC. Translation: CASTTGGDYNEQFF.

This clone was seen only a few times. This CDR3 reads CASSSETGAYEQYF. The CDR3 nucleotides read TGCGCCAGCAGCTCGGAGACAGGAGCCTACGAGCAGTACTTC. The chain has TRBV5-1 and TRBJ2-7; perhaps TRBD1 as D (6 bases). This CDR3 is 14 amino acids long. Between the trimmed V and J ends, which lost 3 bases and 2 bases, there was a span of 12 bases. The V gene's germline CDR1 is SGHRS and CDR2 YFSETQ.

V usage is TRBV5-1 and J usage is TRBJ1-5; D is uncertain. Trimming took off 0 bases at V and 2 bases at J, with 12 bases between the two ends. Looked up from germline, CDR1 is SGHRS and CDR2 is YFSETQ. CDR3 length: 16 residues. CDR3 nucleotide sequence: TGCGCCAGCAGCTTGGGGGTCCCAGCGGGCAATCAGCCCCAGCATTTT. Protein sequence: CASSLGVPAGNQPQHF.

The gene calls are TRBV27 and TRBJ2-7; TRBD2 matches at 10 bases. The CDR3 extends over 13 amino acids. Germline-derived CDR1 and CDR2 are MNHEY and SMNVEV (reference sequence). V lost 6 bases to trimming and J lost 4 bases; unmatched junction nucleotides: 3. The chain's CDR3 is CASRLAGFYEQYF. DNA of the CDR3: TGTGCCAGCAGACTAGCGGGGTTTTACGAGCAGTACTTC.

The CDR3: CASTKPGLNEQFF. The CDR3 DNA reads TGTGCCAGCACCAAGCCAGGGTTGAATGAGCAGTTCTTC. The J gene is TRBJ2-1, the V gene TRBV7-2, with TRBD1 as a possible D gene (5 bases). Germline lookup yields CDR1 SGHTA and CDR2 FQGNSA. CDR3 length equals 13 residues. V was clipped by 7 bases and J by 7 bases, with 14 bases between them.

This clone was counted between two and nine times. The V gene is TRBV5-8, the J gene TRBJ1-3, with a weak D call TRBD1 (6 bases). V lost 3 bases and J 8 bases, leaving 21 bases between the germline ends. This CDR3 spans 16 amino acids. Germline values: CDR1 SGHTS, CDR2 YDEGEE. CDR3 in amino acids: CASSWLLKQGQHTIYF. In DNA, the CDR3 is TGTGCCAGCAGCTGGCTCCTAAAACAGGGCCAGCACACCATATATTTT.

This clone was found a few times. The chain has TRBV25-1 and TRBJ2-5; possibly TRBD1 for D (6 bases). Trimming took off 6 bases at V and 4 bases at J, with 15 bases between the two ends. Germline V gene sequence: CDR1 MGHDK, CDR2 SYGVNS. The CDR3 spans 14 residues. For the CDR3, the DNA is TGTGCCAGCAGCCGACAGGCACGGAGAGAGACCCAGTACTTC. Translated, it gives CASSRQARRETQYF. The full variable domain, its missing parts supplied by reference TRBV25-1 and TRBJ2-5, is EADIYQTPRYLVIGTGKKITLECSQTMGHDKMYWYQQDPGMELHLIHYSYGVNSTEKGDLSSESTVSRIRTEHFPLTLESARPSHTSQYLCASSRQARRETQYFGPGTRLLVL.

This chain links TRBV6-6 with TRBJ2-1; 11 nucleotides line up with TRBD2. The V and J ends lost 6 bases and 4 bases, in that order; junction bases with no gene match: 5. The germline V gene has CDR1 MNHNY and CDR2 SVGAGI (reference sequence). CDR3 length: 15 residues. The CDR3 here is CASSPGTSGYNEQFF. DNA of the CDR3: TGTGCCAGCAGCCCCGGGACTAGCGGATACAATGAGCAGTTCTTC.

The rearrangement uses TRBV7-2 and TRBJ2-3, with 11 bases matching TRBD2. CDR1 and CDR2 (germline): SGHTA, FQGNSA. The CDR3 extends over 20 amino acids. V trimming: 0 bases; J trimming: 2 bases; junction bases outside the gene matches: 13. The CDR3 protein is CASSLALIIRLAGNTDTQYF. CDR3 nucleotide sequence: TGTGCCAGCAGCTTAGCGCTGATTATTCGACTAGCGGGGAACACAGATACGCAGTATTTT. The full variable domain, rest sourced from reference TRBV7-2 and TRBJ2-3, is GAGVSQSPSNKVTEKGKDVELRCDPISGHTALYWYRQSLGQGLEFLIYFQGNSAPDKSGLPSDRFSAERTGGSVSTLTIQRTQQEDSAVYLCASSLALIIRLAGNTDTQYFGPGTRLTVL.

V is TRBV29-1 and J is TRBJ2-7, with D perhaps TRBD2 (6 bases). The CDR3 consists of 13 residues. V dropped 5 bases and J dropped 3 bases, with 14 bases sitting between them. The germline gives CDR1 SQVTM, CDR2 ANQGSEA. CDR3 protein: CSVSGVLVYEQYF. CDR3 bases: TGCAGCGTTTCGGGGGTCCTCGTCTACGAGCAGTACTTC.

The genes are TRBV9 and TRBJ1-5, with TRBD1 as a possible D gene (6 bases). Trimming pared 2 bases from V and 5 bases from J, leaving 14 bases between. From germline, CDR1 is SGDLS and CDR2 YYNGEE. CDR3 length: 15 amino acids. The CDR3, as DNA: TGTGCCAGCAGCGTTTCAGGGGAGCGTCATCAGCCCCAGCATTTT. This sequence encodes CASSVSGERHQPQHF.

Only a few counts were recorded for this clone. This chain links TRBV4-2 with TRBJ2-3, with TRBD2 identical over 7 bases. The V gene's germline CDR1 is LGHNA and CDR2 YNFKEQ. The CDR3 extends over 15 amino acids. J gave up 6 bases and V 4 bases, and 10 bases lay outside the gene matches. The CDR3 here is CASSPAVLAGDTQYF. The CDR3 region has the DNA TGTGCCAGCAGCCCAGCGGTGTTAGCGGGCGATACGCAGTATTTT.

This clone was recorded a few times. The J gene is TRBJ2-3, the V gene TRBV27; 9 bases align to TRBD1. With 5 bases clipped from V and 3 bases from J, the junction kept 6 bases outside the gene matches. Germline lookup yields CDR1 MNHEY and CDR2 SMNVEV (reference sequence). The CDR3 extends over 15 amino acids. CDR3 in DNA: TGTGCCAGCAGTACTCCGGGACAGGGAACAGATACGCAGTATTTT. It specifies CASSTPGQGTDTQYF.

This clone was seen a few times. The J gene is TRBJ2-7, the V gene TRBV19, with D possibly being TRBD2 (5 bases). The V end was cut by 7 bases, the J end by 5 bases, with 12 bases between. CDR3 length equals 12 residues. Germline values: CDR1 LNHDA, CDR2 SQIVND (reference sequence). CDR3 loop: CASMGARNEQYF. As DNA, the CDR3 is TGTGCCAGTATGGGAGCTAGGAACGAGCAGTACTTC.

This clone was seen a few times. The V gene is TRBV7-9, the J gene TRBJ1-4; maybe TRBD1 (5 bases). This CDR3 comprises 15 residues. Germline V gene data show CDR1 as SEHNR and CDR2 as FQNEAQ (reference sequence). With 5 bases removed from V and 3 bases from J, the gap between germline ends came to 13 bases. CDR3 amino acids: CASSATGGANEKLFF. The CDR3 coding sequence is TGTGCCAGCAGCGCAACGGGGGGAGCTAATGAAAAACTGTTTTTT.

The rearrangement joins TRBV18 to TRBJ2-7; D is ambiguous. V shed 5 bases and J shed 6 bases, with 8 bases lying between them. The CDR3 runs 11 residues. Germline V gene lookup returns CDR1 KGHSH and CDR2 LQKENI. CDR3 amino acids: CASSSISEQYF. The CDR3 nucleotides read TGTGCCAGCTCAAGCATTTCCGAGCAGTACTTC.

This clone was counted between two and nine times. The CDR3 coding sequence is TGCAGCGTCGGAGGTTGGGACAGGGGTAGAGGGTACCAAGAGACCCAGTACTTC. It yields the protein CSVGGWDRGRGYQETQYF. V gene TRBV29-1 combines with J gene TRBJ2-5; 10 bases align to TRBD1. The V gene's germline CDR1 is SQVTM and CDR2 ANQGSEA. The CDR3 runs to 18 residues. The J segment lost 0 bases and the V segment lost 6 bases, leaving 16 bases of the junction unmatched.

This clone has just a few counts. The rearrangement uses TRBV7-2 and TRBJ2-3; no reliable D call. CDR1 is SGHTA, CDR2 FQGNSA, per germline. V lost 6 bases and J lost 0, with 19 bases in between. CDR3 size: 17 residues. CDR3 loop: CASRSARRFSSTDTQYF. Here the CDR3 DNA reads TGTGCCAGCAGATCCGCGAGGCGGTTTTCTAGCACAGATACGCAGTATTTT.

V usage is TRBV7-8 and J usage is TRBJ1-2, with no clear D. Per germline, CDR1 SGHVS and CDR2 FQNEAQ. The CDR3 totals 15 residues. V was trimmed by 5 bases and J by 4 bases, leaving 17 bases between them. The chain's CDR3 is CASSPAGIQTYGYTF. CDR3 nucleotide sequence: TGTGCCAGCAGCCCTGCCGGGATTCAGACCTATGGCTACACCTTC.

The chain employs TRBV7-9 and TRBJ2-2; D not certain. Per the germline V gene, CDR1 is SEHNR and CDR2 is FQNEAQ (reference sequence). This CDR3 region has 13 residues. The V and J ends lost 4 bases and 2 bases respectively, with 5 bases between them. CDR3 in amino acids: CASSSFNTGELFF. In DNA, the CDR3 is TGTGCCAGCAGCTCTTTCAACACCGGGGAGCTGTTTTTT.

Only a few counts were recorded for this clone. The V call is TRBV7-2, the J call TRBJ2-3; 9 positions agree with TRBD2. Germline V CDR1 and CDR2: SGHTA, FQGNSA. V gave up 2 bases and J gave up 3 bases; unmatched junction bases: 9. The CDR3 spans 17 residues. In DNA form, the CDR3 reads TGTGCCAGCAGCTTACCCGAGCGGGGGGTTAGGACAGATACGCAGTATTTT. It encodes CASSLPERGVRTDTQYF.

The chain has TRBV5-4 and TRBJ2-2, with 9 bases identical to TRBD1. The trim removed 4 bases at V and 1 base at J, leaving 2 bases unmatched. The CDR3 loop spans 15 amino acids. Germline loops: CDR1 SGHNT, CDR2 YYREEE (reference sequence). The CDR3 spells CASSGGQGNTGELFF. For the CDR3, the DNA is TGTGCCAGCAGCGGGGGACAGGGGAACACCGGGGAGCTGTTTTTT.

There are a few counts of this clone. The CDR3 DNA sequence: TGCGCCAGCAGTCATGACCCCCGTCGACAGGGGGCGAAACTGTTTTTT. It codes for CASSHDPRRQGAKLFF. This chain links TRBV23-1 with TRBJ1-4, with TRBD1 matching over 10 bases. Being an ORF, TRBV23-1 has a function that is uncertain. Germline trimming cut 3 bases from V and 11 bases from J; bases unmatched to any gene: 12. CDR3 length: 16 amino acids.

The chain carries TRBV18 and TRBJ2-5; D not certain. CDR3 length equals 14 residues. V lost 0 bases and J 5 bases, leaving 10 bases between the germline ends. Germline-derived CDR1 and CDR2 are KGHSH and LQKENI. The CDR3 bases are TGTGCCAGCTCACCACCGGCAGTAGCCGAGACCCAGTACTTC. It yields the protein CASSPPAVAETQYF.

This clone has only a few counts. This specimen includes other DNA sequences encoding the same CDR3. CDR3 residues: CASSLEGVANEKLFF. The CDR3 DNA sequence: TGCGCCAGCAGCTTGGAGGGGGTTGCTAATGAAAAACTGTTTTTT. The chain recombines TRBV5-1 with TRBJ1-4; a possible D gene is TRBD1 (6 bases). The ends were cut back, 0 bases at V and 3 bases at J, with 9 bases in the middle. CDR1 and CDR2 from the germline V gene are SGHRS and YFSETQ. The CDR3 runs 15 residues. Full variable domain (outside the CDR3, taken from reference TRBV5-1 and TRBJ1-4): KAGVTQTPRYLIKTRGQQVTLSCSPISGHRSVSWYQQTPGQGLQFLFEYFSETQRNKGNFPGRFSGRQFSNSRSEMNVSTLELGDSALYLCASSLEGVANEKLFFGSGTQLSVL.

This chain uses TRBV19 with TRBJ2-6, with 11 bases that match TRBD1. The germline V gene has CDR1 LNHDA and CDR2 SQIVND (reference sequence). The CDR3 is made up of 18 amino acids. J was trimmed by 0 bases and V by 5 bases; bases with no gene match: 6. The CDR3 DNA reads TGTGCCAGTAGTCCGAAGGGACAGGGGGTCTCTGGGGCCAACGTCCTGACTTTC. It is translated as CASSPKGQGVSGANVLTF.

The chain uses TRBV9 and TRBJ2-3, with unresolved D. Germline lookup yields CDR1 SGDLS and CDR2 YYNGEE. The CDR3 is 14 amino acids. V shed 3 bases and J shed 0 bases, with 8 bases lying between them. The CDR3 DNA reads as TGTGCCAGCAGCGAGAGGAGCAGCACAGATACGCAGTATTTT. This translates into CASSERSSTDTQYF.

The chain links TRBV5-1 to TRBJ2-2; no clear D. The CDR3 runs 13 residues. The V end lost 3 bases, the J end lost 8 bases, and 11 bases lay between the germline ends. Germline CDR1 SGHRS, CDR2 YFSETQ. As DNA, the CDR3 is TGCGCCAGCAGCTCTCCCGGTCGTGGGGAGCTGTTTTTT. It translates to CASSSPGRGELFF.